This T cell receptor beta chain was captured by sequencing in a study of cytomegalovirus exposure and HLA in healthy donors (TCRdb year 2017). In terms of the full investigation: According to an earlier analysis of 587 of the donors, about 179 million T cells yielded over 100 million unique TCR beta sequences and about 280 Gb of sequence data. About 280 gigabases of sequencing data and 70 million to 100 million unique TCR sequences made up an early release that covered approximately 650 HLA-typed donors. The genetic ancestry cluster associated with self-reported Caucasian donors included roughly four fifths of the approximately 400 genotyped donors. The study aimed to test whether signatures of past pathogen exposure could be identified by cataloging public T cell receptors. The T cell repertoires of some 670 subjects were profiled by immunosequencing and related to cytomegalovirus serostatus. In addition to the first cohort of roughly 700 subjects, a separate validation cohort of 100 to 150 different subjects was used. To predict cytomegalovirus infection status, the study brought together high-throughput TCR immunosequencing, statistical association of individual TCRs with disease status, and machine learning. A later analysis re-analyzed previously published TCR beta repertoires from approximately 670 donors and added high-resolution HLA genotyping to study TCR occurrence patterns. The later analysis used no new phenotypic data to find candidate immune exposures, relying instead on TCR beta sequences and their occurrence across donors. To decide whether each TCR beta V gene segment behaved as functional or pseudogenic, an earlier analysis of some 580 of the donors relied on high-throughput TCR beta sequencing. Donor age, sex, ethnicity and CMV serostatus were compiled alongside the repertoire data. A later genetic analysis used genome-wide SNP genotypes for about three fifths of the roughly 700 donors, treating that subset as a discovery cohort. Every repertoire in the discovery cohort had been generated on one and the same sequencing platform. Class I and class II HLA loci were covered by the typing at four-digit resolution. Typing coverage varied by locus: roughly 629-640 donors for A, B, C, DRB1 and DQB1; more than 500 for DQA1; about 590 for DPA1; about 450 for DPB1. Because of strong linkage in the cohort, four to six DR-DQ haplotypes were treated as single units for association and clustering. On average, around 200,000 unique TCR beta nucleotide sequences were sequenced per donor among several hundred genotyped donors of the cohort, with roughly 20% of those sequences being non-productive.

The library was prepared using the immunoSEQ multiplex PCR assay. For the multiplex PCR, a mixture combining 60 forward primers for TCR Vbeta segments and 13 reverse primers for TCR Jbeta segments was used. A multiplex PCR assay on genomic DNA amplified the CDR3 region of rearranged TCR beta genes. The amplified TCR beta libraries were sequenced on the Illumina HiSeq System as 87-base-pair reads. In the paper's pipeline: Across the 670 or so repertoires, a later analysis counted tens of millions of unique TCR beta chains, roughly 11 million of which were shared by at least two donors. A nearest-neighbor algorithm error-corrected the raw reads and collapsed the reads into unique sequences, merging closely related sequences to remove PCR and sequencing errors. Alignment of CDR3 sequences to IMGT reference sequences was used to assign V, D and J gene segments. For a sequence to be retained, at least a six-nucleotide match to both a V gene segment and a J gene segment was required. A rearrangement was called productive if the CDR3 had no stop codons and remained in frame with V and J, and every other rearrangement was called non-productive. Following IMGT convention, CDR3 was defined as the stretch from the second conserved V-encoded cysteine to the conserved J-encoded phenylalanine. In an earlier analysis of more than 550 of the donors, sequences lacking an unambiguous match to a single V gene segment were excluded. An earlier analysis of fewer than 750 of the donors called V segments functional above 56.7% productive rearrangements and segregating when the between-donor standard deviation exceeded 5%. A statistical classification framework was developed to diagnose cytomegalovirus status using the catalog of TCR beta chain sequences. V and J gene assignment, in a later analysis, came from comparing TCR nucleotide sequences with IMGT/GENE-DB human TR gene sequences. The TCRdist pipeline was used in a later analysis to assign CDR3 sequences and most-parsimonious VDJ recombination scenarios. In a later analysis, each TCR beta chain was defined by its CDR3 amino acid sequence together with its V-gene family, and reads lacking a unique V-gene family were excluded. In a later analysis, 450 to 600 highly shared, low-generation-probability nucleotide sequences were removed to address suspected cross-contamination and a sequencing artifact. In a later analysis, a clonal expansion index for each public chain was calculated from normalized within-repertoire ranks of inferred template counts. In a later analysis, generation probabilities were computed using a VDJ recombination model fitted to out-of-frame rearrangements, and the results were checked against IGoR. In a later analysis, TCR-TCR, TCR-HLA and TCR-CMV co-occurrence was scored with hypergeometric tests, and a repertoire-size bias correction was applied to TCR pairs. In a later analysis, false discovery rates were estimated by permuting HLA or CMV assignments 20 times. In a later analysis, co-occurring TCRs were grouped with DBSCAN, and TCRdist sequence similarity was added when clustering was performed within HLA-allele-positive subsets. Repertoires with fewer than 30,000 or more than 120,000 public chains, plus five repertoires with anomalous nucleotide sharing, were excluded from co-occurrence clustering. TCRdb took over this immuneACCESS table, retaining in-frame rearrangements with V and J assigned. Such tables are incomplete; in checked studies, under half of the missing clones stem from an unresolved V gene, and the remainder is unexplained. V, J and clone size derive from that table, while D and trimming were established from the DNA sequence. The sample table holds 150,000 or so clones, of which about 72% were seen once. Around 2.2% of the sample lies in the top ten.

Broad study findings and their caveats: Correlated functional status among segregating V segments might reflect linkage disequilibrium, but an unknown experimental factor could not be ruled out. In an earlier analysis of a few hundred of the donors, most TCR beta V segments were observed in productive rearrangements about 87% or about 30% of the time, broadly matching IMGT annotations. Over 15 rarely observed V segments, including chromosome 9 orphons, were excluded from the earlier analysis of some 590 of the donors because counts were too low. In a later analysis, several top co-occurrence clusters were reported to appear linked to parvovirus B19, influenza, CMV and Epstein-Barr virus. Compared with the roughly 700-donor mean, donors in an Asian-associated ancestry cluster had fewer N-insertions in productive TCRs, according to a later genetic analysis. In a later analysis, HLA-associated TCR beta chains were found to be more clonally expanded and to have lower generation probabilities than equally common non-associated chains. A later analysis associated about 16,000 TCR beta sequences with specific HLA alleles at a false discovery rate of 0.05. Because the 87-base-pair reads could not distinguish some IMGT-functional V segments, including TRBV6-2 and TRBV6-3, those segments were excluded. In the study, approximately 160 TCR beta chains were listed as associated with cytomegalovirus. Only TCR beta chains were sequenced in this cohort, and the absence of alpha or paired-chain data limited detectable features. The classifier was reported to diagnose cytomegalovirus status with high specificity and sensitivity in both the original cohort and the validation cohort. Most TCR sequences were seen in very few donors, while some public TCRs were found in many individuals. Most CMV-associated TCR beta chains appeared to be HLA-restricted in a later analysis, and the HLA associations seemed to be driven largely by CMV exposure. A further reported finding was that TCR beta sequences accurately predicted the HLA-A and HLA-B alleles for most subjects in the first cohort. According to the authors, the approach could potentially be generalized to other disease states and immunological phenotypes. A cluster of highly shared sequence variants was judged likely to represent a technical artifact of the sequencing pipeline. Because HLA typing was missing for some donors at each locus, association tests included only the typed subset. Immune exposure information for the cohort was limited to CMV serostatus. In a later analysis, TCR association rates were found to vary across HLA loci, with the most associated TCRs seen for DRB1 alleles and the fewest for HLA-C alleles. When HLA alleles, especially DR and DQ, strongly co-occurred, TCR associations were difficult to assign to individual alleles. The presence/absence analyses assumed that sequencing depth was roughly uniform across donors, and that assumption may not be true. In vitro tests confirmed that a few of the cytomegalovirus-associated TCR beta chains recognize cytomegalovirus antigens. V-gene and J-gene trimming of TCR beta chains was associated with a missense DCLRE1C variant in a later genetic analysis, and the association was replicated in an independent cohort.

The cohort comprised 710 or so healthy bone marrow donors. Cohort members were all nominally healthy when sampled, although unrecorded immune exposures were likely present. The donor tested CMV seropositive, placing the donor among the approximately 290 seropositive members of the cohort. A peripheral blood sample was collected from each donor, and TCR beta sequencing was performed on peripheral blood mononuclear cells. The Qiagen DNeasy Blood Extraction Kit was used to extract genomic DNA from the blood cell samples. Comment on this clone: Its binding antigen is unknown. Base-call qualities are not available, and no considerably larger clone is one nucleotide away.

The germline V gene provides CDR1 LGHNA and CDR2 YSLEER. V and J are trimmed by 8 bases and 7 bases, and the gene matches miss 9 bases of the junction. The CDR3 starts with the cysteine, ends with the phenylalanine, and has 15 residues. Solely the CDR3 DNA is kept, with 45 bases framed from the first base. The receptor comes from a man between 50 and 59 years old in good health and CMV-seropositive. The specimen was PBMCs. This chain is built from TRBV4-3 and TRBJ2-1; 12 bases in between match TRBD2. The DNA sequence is TGCGCCAGCGCTGGGGGGACTAGCGGGTATAATGAGCAGTTCTTC. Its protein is CASAGGTSGYNEQFF.